The rows below give T cell receptor beta chains drawn from one sample of a study of CD8+ T cells in alopecia areata. Repertoires were generated with immunoSEQ multiplex PCR, while TCRdb's copy carries only in-frame clones and drops some. Among about 210,000 clones listed, 35% to 40% were seen once. The sample was CD4+ T cells sorted from blood, taken between weeks 30 and 35, from a patient treated with tofacitinib. The receptors shown here come from a human donor with alopecia areata. Both conserved end residues are part of each CDR3. Fields, in order: V gene, CDR3 length, J gene, clone size, D gene, CDR3 DNA, CDR3 protein. A D gene is named only where the DNA matches it firmly. Clone size appears in some rows only: once, few, many, or a class for an expanded clone.

TRBV29-1	13	TRBJ2-4	-	-	TGCAGCGTTCGAGGGTCTCTCACAAACATTCAGTACTTC	CSVRGSLTNIQYF
TRBV15	13	TRBJ1-2	-	-	TGTGCCACCAGCAGAGTCCGGGTAGGAGGCTACACCTTC	CATSRVRVGGYTF
TRBV29-1	16	TRBJ2-3	few	-	TGCAGCGTTGAAGATATGGAAGACACATACACAGATACGCAGTATTTT	CSVEDMEDTYTDTQYF
TRBV7-9	12	TRBJ2-7	-	-	TGTGCCAGCAGCTTAATTTCCGACGAGCAGTACTTC	CASSLISDEQYF
TRBV18	17	TRBJ1-3	many	TRBD1	TGTGCCAGCTCACCAAACCCCGGGACAGGTGTTGGAAACACCATATATTTT	CASSPNPGTGVGNTIYF
TRBV16	12	TRBJ1-5	-	-	TGTGCCAGCAGCCAATTGGGGGTGCCCCAGCATTTT	CASSQLGVPQHF
TRBV18	15	TRBJ1-4	many	-	TGTGCCAGCTCATTGGTTGGAGCAACTAATGAAAAACTGTTTTTT	CASSLVGATNEKLFF
TRBV25-1	14	TRBJ2-7	few	TRBD1	TGTGCCAGCACCAAGGGGACAGGGGGCTACGAGCAGTACTTC	CASTKGTGGYEQYF
TRBV2	13	TRBJ2-1	-	-	TGTGCCAGCAGTGAGAGGTTCATCCGAGAGCAGTTCTTC	CASSERFIREQFF
TRBV5-1	15	TRBJ2-3	few	TRBD1	TGCGCCAGCAGCTTGGTCGGACAGGGGGAGGATACGCAGTATTTT	CASSLVGQGEDTQYF
TRBV9	15	TRBJ2-1	-	-	TGTGCCAGCAGCGTAGGTGTTACGAACTACAATGAGCAGTTCTTC	CASSVGVTNYNEQFF
TRBV6-1	18	TRBJ2-2	-	TRBD2	TGTGCCAGCAGTGCAGAAGGACTAGCGGGCGCGAACACCGGGGAGCTGTTTTTT	CASSAEGLAGANTGELFF
TRBV29-1	14	TRBJ2-2	few	-	TGCAGCGTCGTCGGTTCCAGGGTCACCGGGGAGCTGTTTTTT	CSVVGSRVTGELFF
TRBV11-2	13	TRBJ1-1	-	-	TGTGCCAGCAGGCCGATTAGAAACACTGAAGCTTTCTTT	CASRPIRNTEAFF
TRBV27	19	TRBJ2-2	-	TRBD2	TGTGCCAGCAGTCCCCCCCTAATAGCGGGAGTTAGTCGGGTCGGGGAGCTGTTTTTT	CASSPPLIAGVSRVGELFF
TRBV9	15	TRBJ2-3	few	-	TGTGCCAGCAGCGTAGCTTGGTCGGGCACAGATACGCAGTATTTT	CASSVAWSGTDTQYF
TRBV10-3	13	TRBJ1-1	few	-	TGTGCCATCAGTGAGTCGATCGGGGGGCGGAGTTTCTTT	CAISESIGGRSFF
TRBV6-5	14	TRBJ1-3	-	-	TGTGCCAGCAGTCCTACCACTTCTGGAAACACCATATATTTT	CASSPTTSGNTIYF
TRBV7-9	14	TRBJ2-7	once	-	TGTGCCAGCAGCTTAGCGGGAGGCATCTACGAGCAGTACTTC	CASSLAGGIYEQYF
TRBV29-1	11	TRBJ2-1	-	-	TGCAGCTGCAGCTCCTACAATGAGCAGTTCTTC	CSCSSYNEQFF
TRBV4-2	16	TRBJ2-3	-	TRBD2	TGTGCCAGCAGCCAAGGGAAAGCGGGAGGGCCAGATACGCAGTATTTT	CASSQGKAGGPDTQYF
TRBV10-3	14	TRBJ2-1	few	-	TGTGCCATCAGTCCCCGGGGGACGGACAATGAGCAGTTCTTC	CAISPRGTDNEQFF
TRBV18	14	TRBJ2-7	few	TRBD2	TGTGCCAGCTCAGTAAACGGGAGGCACGCCGAGCAGTACTTC	CASSVNGRHAEQYF
TRBV30	18	TRBJ2-1	-	-	TGTGCCTGGAGTGTCGGGCAAAGTCCAAGGAGCTCCTACAATGAGCAGTTCTTC	CAWSVGQSPRSSYNEQFF
TRBV13	15	TRBJ1-2	-	TRBD1	TGTGCCAGCAGCCGCGTCCGACAGGGGCGGGATGGCTACACCTTC	CASSRVRQGRDGYTF
TRBV6-6	13	TRBJ2-3	few	-	TGTGCCAGCAGCCCCAGCAGAACAGATACGCAGTATTTT	CASSPSRTDTQYF
TRBV5-4	14	TRBJ1-5	-	TRBD1	TGTGCCAGCAGCTTGGGGCAGGGGGGACAGCCCCAGCATTTT	CASSLGQGGQPQHF
TRBV18	13	TRBJ1-4	-	TRBD1	TGTGCCAGCTCACCGGGACAGAAAGAAAAACTGTTTTTT	CASSPGQKEKLFF
TRBV30	15	TRBJ2-7	few	TRBD2	TGTGCCTGCAGTAAAGCGGGGGGACTCTCCTACGAGCAGTACTTC	CACSKAGGLSYEQYF
TRBV5-1	13	TRBJ2-1	-	-	TGCGCCAGCAGCCGGAGGGGGGACAGTGAGCAGTTCTTC	CASSRRGDSEQFF
TRBV9	14	TRBJ2-5	-	-	TGTGCCAGCAGCGCGGGGTACTCCCAAGAGACCCAGTACTTC	CASSAGYSQETQYF
TRBV30	15	TRBJ2-1	-	TRBD2	TGTGCCTGGAGCCGTTTAGTAGCGGGGGTCGGTGAGCAGTTCTTC	CAWSRLVAGVGEQFF
TRBV7-2	11	TRBJ2-3	-	-	TGTGCCAGCAGCTTAGGGAGGGCGCAGTATTTT	CASSLGRAQYF
TRBV6-1	12	TRBJ1-4	-	-	TGTGCCAGCATTGCAACTAATGAAAAACTGTTTTTT	CASIATNEKLFF
TRBV7-2	15	TRBJ2-3	few	-	TGTGCCAGCAGCCCCGGTCCTACCACGCGGGATACGCAGTATTTT	CASSPGPTTRDTQYF
TRBV5-1	16	TRBJ1-4	-	-	TGCGCCAGCAGCTTGGGTGCCAACCCAACTAATGAAAAACTGTTTTTT	CASSLGANPTNEKLFF
TRBV10-3	14	TRBJ2-3	-	-	TGTGCCATCAGGTCCCAGCTTCTCACAGATACGCAGTATTTT	CAIRSQLLTDTQYF
TRBV14	13	TRBJ2-4	-	-	TGTGCCAGCAGCCTAATCCTACGGGGAATTCAGTACTTC	CASSLILRGIQYF
TRBV6-5	16	TRBJ1-2	-	TRBD1	TGTGCCAGCAGTTCGGGACAGCGATATTCGAACTATGGCTACACCTTC	CASSSGQRYSNYGYTF
TRBV29-1	13	TRBJ1-1	-	TRBD1	TGCAGCTCTAGGGACAGGGGAAACACTGAAGCTTTCTTT	CSSRDRGNTEAFF
TRBV5-1	17	TRBJ2-7	-	-	TGCGCCAGCAGCCTTGGAGAGTCGGGACCCAAAACCTACGAGCAGTACTTC	CASSLGESGPKTYEQYF
TRBV9	16	TRBJ2-1	-	-	TGTGCCAGCAGCGTAGGGTTGGGGGAAACCTACAATGAGCAGTTCTTC	CASSVGLGETYNEQFF
TRBV9	15	TRBJ2-5	-	TRBD2	TGTGCCAGCAGCTCTCGCCTAGCGGGGTACAAGACCCAGTACTTC	CASSSRLAGYKTQYF
TRBV7-2	17	TRBJ1-3	-	-	TGTGCCAGCAGCTTATTAGGGTCTTGGGGCTCTGGAAACACCATATATTTT	CASSLLGSWGSGNTIYF
TRBV9	16	TRBJ2-3	-	TRBD2	TGTGCCAGCAGCATTACTACCGGGACTAATACAGATACGCAGTATTTT	CASSITTGTNTDTQYF
TRBV5-1	14	TRBJ2-7	-	-	TGCGCCAGCAGCCCAACAGGGACCTCCTACGAGCAGTACTTC	CASSPTGTSYEQYF
TRBV11-2	14	TRBJ1-2	-	-	TGTGCCAGCAGCTTAGTCACAGGGTGGTATGGCTACACCTTC	CASSLVTGWYGYTF
TRBV7-9	12	TRBJ1-1	few	-	TGTGCCAGCAGATCCCCGGGGACTGAAGCTTTCTTT	CASRSPGTEAFF
TRBV7-2	14	TRBJ1-5	-	-	TGTGCCAGCAGCTTAGTCGGGGGGGCTCAGCCCCAGCATTTT	CASSLVGGAQPQHF
TRBV5-1	14	TRBJ2-1	-	-	TGCGCCAGCAGCCCTTTAGCCTCCTACAATGAGCAGTTCTTC	CASSPLASYNEQFF
TRBV28	15	TRBJ1-6	few	TRBD1	TGTGCCAGCAGGTTCCGGGACAGGACTAATTCACCCCTCCACTTT	CASRFRDRTNSPLHF
TRBV5-6	14	TRBJ1-1	-	-	TGTGCCAGCAGCTTTCGGCAGACGAACACTGAAGCTTTCTTT	CASSFRQTNTEAFF
TRBV27	12	TRBJ2-3	-	-	TGTGCCAGCATGGGCGTTTGGGATACGCAGTATTTT	CASMGVWDTQYF
TRBV6-5	13	TRBJ1-2	-	TRBD1	TGTGCCAGCAGTTCGATTCAGGGGGAAGGCTACACCTTC	CASSSIQGEGYTF